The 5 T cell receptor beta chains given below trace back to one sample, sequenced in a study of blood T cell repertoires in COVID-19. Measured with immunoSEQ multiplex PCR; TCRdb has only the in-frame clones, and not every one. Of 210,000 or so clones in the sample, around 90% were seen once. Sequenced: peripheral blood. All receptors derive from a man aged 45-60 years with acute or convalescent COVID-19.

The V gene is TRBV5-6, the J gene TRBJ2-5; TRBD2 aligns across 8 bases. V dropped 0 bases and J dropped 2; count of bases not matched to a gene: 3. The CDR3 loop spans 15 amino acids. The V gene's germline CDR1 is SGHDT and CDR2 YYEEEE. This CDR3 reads CASSLVSGGQETQYF. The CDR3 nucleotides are TGTGCCAGCAGCTTGGTGTCGGGGGGGCAAGAGACCCAGTACTTC.

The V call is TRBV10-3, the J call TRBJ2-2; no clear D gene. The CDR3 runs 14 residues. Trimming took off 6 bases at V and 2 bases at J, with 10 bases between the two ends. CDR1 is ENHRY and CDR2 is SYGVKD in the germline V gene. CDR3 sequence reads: CAIRGTDNTGELFF. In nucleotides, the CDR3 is TGTGCCATCAGAGGAACAGACAACACCGGGGAGCTGTTTTTT.

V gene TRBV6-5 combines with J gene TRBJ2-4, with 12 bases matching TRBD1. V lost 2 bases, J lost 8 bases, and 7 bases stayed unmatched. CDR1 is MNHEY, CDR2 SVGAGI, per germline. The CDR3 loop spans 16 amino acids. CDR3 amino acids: CASSYSRGQGAYIQYF. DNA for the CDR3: TGTGCCAGCAGTTACAGCAGGGGACAGGGGGCTTACATTCAGTACTTC.

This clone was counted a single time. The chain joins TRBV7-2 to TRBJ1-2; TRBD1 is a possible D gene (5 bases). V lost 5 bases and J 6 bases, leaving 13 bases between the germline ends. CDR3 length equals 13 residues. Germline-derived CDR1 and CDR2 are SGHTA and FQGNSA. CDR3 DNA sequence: TGTGCCAGCAGCACCGGAGGAGGGGATGGCTACACCTTC. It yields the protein CASSTGGGDGYTF.

CDR3 protein: CASSLPDFGTQYF. The DNA for the CDR3 is TGTGCCAGCAGTTTACCTGACTTTGGGACCCAGTACTTC. V and J are TRBV28 and TRBJ2-5; D call uncertain. The germline CDR1 and CDR2 sequences are MDHEN and SYDVKM. The length of the CDR3 is 13 residues. Deletions cut 2 bases from V and 7 bases from J, with 11 bases between.